What follows are 15 T cell receptor beta chains derived from one specimen sequenced in a study of shared clonotypes between healthy human individuals (dated by TCRdb to the early 2020s). Libraries came from the immunoSEQ multiplex PCR assay. TCRdb obtained this table from immuneACCESS and retained in-frame rearrangements with V and J assigned. These tables miss some clones; where compared with another copy, unresolved V genes account for less than half of the shortfall, and the remainder is unexplained. The sample data list 500,000 to 650,000 clones, and roughly 72% of these were observed just once. The ten top clones hold about 11% of the sample. Specimen: PBMCs. The origin of the receptors is a middle-aged woman in good health. Some clones in this sample may be carry-over from other donors' samples.

This clone was seen only once. The chain employs TRBV19 and TRBJ2-4, with TRBD1 matching 10 bases. The CDR3 has 14 amino acids. Germline CDR1 and CDR2: LNHDA and SQIVND (reference sequence). J gave up 6 bases and V 6 bases, and 5 bases lay outside the gene matches. The CDR3 coding sequence is TGTGCCAGTAGCGCATGGACAGGGGGAAACATTCAGTACTTC. This encodes CASSAWTGGNIQYF. The full variable domain, completed using reference TRBV19 and TRBJ2-4, is DGGITQSPKYLFRKEGQNVTLSCEQNLNHDAMYWYRQDPGQGLRLIYYSQIVNDFQKGDIAEGYSVSREKKESFPLTVTSAQKNPTAFYLCASSAWTGGNIQYFGAGTRLSVL.

This rearrangement joins TRBV28 to TRBJ1-2, with 7 bases identical to TRBD1. The germline V gene has CDR1 MDHEN and CDR2 SYDVKM. V lost 6 bases, J lost 4 bases, and 14 bases stayed unmatched. The CDR3 totals 16 residues. The CDR3 spells CASRLSLQGFGYGYTF. The CDR3 nucleotides are TGTGCCAGCAGACTGAGTTTACAGGGGTTCGGCTATGGCTACACCTTC.

The rearrangement uses TRBV27 and TRBJ1-2; 7 nucleotides line up with TRBD1. Germline trimming cut 2 bases from V and 6 bases from J; bases unmatched to any gene: 6. The CDR3 consists of 14 residues. In germline, CDR1 is MNHEY, CDR2 SMNVEV (reference sequence). The chain's CDR3 is CASSLRTGGNGYTF. The CDR3 coding sequence is TGTGCCAGCAGTTTACGGACAGGAGGAAATGGCTACACCTTC.

J is TRBJ2-3 and V is TRBV6-1; 16 positions match TRBD2. The CDR3 loop spans 15 amino acids. Germline trimming cut 6 bases from V and 6 bases from J; bases unmatched to any gene: 3. Looked up from germline, CDR1 is MNHNS and CDR2 is SASEGT. The CDR3 loop reads CASRGGLAGGDTQYF. CDR3 DNA sequence: TGTGCCAGCAGGGGGGGACTAGCGGGAGGGGATACGCAGTATTTT.

This chain uses TRBV5-1 with TRBJ2-2; D remains unclear. V was clipped by 4 bases and J by 3 bases, with 10 bases between them. The germline V gene has CDR1 SGHRS and CDR2 YFSETQ. The CDR3 has 14 amino acids. CDR3 coding DNA: TGCGCCAGCAGCCCCCCCCGTGACACCGGGGAGCTGTTTTTT. Residues: CASSPPRDTGELFF. Complete variable domain (other parts from reference TRBV5-1 and TRBJ2-2): KAGVTQTPRYLIKTRGQQVTLSCSPISGHRSVSWYQQTPGQGLQFLFEYFSETQRNKGNFPGRFSGRQFSNSRSEMNVSTLELGDSALYLCASSPPRDTGELFFGEGSRLTVL.

On this clone: This same CDR3 is encoded by further DNA sequences in the sample. The chain employs TRBV30 and TRBJ2-3, with 7 bases lining up with TRBD2. The germline CDR1 and CDR2 sequences are GTSNPN and SVGIG (reference sequence). V lost 3 bases and J lost 1; bases outside the gene matches: 1. This CDR3 is 13 amino acids long. The CDR3 nucleotides read TGTGCCTGGAGCCGGGGGGGCACAGATACGCAGTATTTT. Encoded protein: CAWSRGGTDTQYF.

The V and J genes are TRBV27 and TRBJ1-5; D is ambiguous. Germline lookup yields CDR1 MNHEY and CDR2 SMNVEV (reference sequence). The CDR3 is 12 residues long. V lost 6 bases to trimming and J lost 9 bases, with 12 bases between them. CDR3 sequence reads: CASSLLGGPQHF. For the CDR3, the DNA is TGTGCCAGCAGCCTCCTGGGTGGGCCCCAGCATTTT.

To note about this clone: An end of the junction differs from the germline gene, which may be a read error. The chain links TRBV30 to TRBJ2-7, with TRBD1 matching 10 bases. The CDR3 contains 12 residues. Germline V gene data show CDR1 as GTSNPN and CDR2 as SVGIG (reference sequence). CDR3 loop: CAWSNRDRGPNF. The DNA for the CDR3 is TGTGCCTGGAGTAACCGGGACAGGGGTCCCAACTTC.

Notes on this clone: This sequence is one base from a far larger clone and is likely a read error. The rearrangement joins TRBV14 to TRBJ2-7; 8 positions match TRBD2. CDR1 and CDR2 (germline): SGHDN, FVKESK. After removal of 3 bases from V and 6 bases from J, the junction contained 19 bases not matched to a gene. The CDR3 runs 18 residues. The CDR3 region is CASSHREKAGAPLGEQYF. In DNA, the CDR3 is TGTGCCAGCAGCCACCGGGAAAAAGCGGGAGCCCCCCTGGGCGAGCAGTACTTC.

The chain carries TRBV10-3 and TRBJ1-1; D not certain. V lost 3 bases to trimming and J lost 8 bases, with 13 bases between them. Germline CDR1 and CDR2: ENHRY and SYGVKD. CDR3 length: 13 residues. DNA of the CDR3: TGTGCCATCAGTGAAGGTCAACCGACCGAAGCTTTCTTT. Its translation: CAISEGQPTEAFF.

The rearrangement uses TRBV4-1 and TRBJ2-5, with D perhaps TRBD2 (6 bases). V lost 2 bases to trimming and J lost 5 bases, with 18 bases between them. Germline V CDR1 and CDR2: MGHRA, YSYEKL. The CDR3 covers 16 residues. CDR3 protein: CASSQSRGRSIETQYF. The CDR3 DNA is TGCGCCAGCAGCCAATCTCGAGGGAGGAGTATTGAGACCCAGTACTTC.

With regard to this clone: Its ends do not fully match the called genes, so a read error is possible. This rearrangement joins TRBV5-6 to TRBJ1-5; TRBD1 is a possible D gene (5 bases). CDR3 length: 17 amino acids. Germline CDR1 SGHDT, CDR2 YYEEEE. DNA for the CDR3: TGTGCCAGCAACTTGGGCAGGGAGAAACCAAGCAATCAGCCCCAGCATTTT. Protein sequence: CASNLGREKPSNQPQHF.

The J gene is TRBJ2-2, the V gene TRBV5-4; 10 bases map to TRBD1. Germline CDR1 SGHNT, CDR2 YYREEE (reference sequence). Trimming took 6 bases from V and 6 from J; bases not matched to a gene: 14. The CDR3 length is 17 residues. In DNA form, the CDR3 reads TGTGCCAGCAACCCGGAGGGGGGACAGGGGAGTTCCGGGGAGCTGTTTTTT. Translated, it gives CASNPEGGQGSSGELFF.

The chain joins TRBV28 to TRBJ1-4, with 9 bases aligning to TRBD1. After removal of 4 bases from V and 8 bases from J, the junction contained 11 bases not matched to a gene. CDR3 length equals 16 residues. Germline V gene sequence: CDR1 MDHEN, CDR2 SYDVKM. CDR3 nucleotides: TGTGCCAGCAGTTGGGGGGGACAGGGCGGTAGAGAAAAACTGTTTTTT. Amino acid sequence: CASSWGGQGGREKLFF.

The CDR3: CASQGAQGNEQFF. CDR3 coding DNA: TGTGCCAGCCAGGGGGCGCAGGGCAATGAGCAGTTCTTC. The rearrangement uses TRBV7-2 and TRBJ2-1, with 8 bases matching TRBD1. V shed 8 bases and J 6 bases; nucleotides not matched to a gene: 6. The CDR3 is made up of 13 amino acids. In germline, CDR1 is SGHTA, CDR2 FQGNSA.